This T cell receptor (beta chain) emerged from a study of response to subunit inactivated influenza vaccine. General observations from the study: Authors suggested that a seasonal influenza vaccination recruits few new T cells each time.

This clonotype has ten or more counts. Antigen unknown. V gave up 4 bases and J gave up 1 base, with 14 bases separating them. Germline V gives CDR1 SGHRS, CDR2 YFSETQ. The CDR3 is 15 residues long. Using its own MiXCR run on the RT-PCR reads, TCRdb lists one record per CDR3 protein. The sample yields roughly 160,000 distinct CDR3 sequences, approximately 10% seen once. The chain uses TRBV5-1 and TRBJ1-1; tentatively, D is TRBD1 (5 bases). The TCR was taken from a man aged 45-65 years who received an inactivated influenza vaccine. The material was non-naive T cells sorted from PBMCs, obtained about 40 days after vaccination. CDR3 nucleotides: TGCGCCAGCAGCCCGGGCTGGGGCTCGAACACTGAAGCTTTCTTT. Translation: CASSPGWGSNTEAFF.